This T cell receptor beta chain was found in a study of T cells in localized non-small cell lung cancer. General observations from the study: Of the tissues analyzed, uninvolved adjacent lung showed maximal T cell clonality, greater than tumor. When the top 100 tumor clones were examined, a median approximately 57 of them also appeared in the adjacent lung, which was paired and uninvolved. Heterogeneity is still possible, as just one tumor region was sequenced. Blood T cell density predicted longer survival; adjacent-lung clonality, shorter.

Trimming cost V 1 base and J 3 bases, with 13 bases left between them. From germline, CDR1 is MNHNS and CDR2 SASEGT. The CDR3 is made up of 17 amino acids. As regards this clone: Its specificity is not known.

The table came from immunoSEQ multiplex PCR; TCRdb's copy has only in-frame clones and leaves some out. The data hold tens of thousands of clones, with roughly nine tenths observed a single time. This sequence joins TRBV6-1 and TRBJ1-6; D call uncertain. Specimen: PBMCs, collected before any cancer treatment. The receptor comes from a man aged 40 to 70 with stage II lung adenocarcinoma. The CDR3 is CASSEGRADYYNSPLHF. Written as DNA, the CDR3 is TGTGCCAGCAGTGAAGGTCGGGCGGATTACTATAATTCACCCCTCCACTTT.